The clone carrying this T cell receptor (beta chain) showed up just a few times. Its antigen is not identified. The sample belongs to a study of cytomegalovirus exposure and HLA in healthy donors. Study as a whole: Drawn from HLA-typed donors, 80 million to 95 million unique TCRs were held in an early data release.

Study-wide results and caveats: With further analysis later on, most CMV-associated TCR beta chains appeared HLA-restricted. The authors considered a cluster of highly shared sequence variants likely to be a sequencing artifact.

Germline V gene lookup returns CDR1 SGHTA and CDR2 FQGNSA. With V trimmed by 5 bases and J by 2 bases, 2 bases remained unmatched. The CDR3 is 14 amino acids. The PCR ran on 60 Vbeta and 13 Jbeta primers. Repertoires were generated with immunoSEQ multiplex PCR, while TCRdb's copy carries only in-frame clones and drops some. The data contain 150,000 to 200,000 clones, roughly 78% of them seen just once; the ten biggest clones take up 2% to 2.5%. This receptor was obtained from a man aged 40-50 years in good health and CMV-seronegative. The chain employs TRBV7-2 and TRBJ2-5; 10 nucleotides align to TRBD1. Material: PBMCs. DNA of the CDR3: TGTGCCAGCAGCGCGGACAGGGGGCAAGAGACCCAGTACTTC. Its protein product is CASSADRGQETQYF.